A single sample gave rise to the 29 T cell receptor beta chains below, sequenced in a study of T cell changes during pregnancy in multiple sclerosis. TCRdb keeps only in-frame clones here, not all; method: immunoSEQ multiplex PCR. The sample has approximately 71,000 clones, around nine tenths seen once. The sample in question was peripheral blood, obtained in the third trimester of pregnancy. The receptor set was obtained from a female donor with multiple sclerosis, enrolled in a pregnancy study.

This clone has more than one count but fewer than ten. This chain links TRBV9 with TRBJ1-1; tentative D call: TRBD1 (6 bases). The CDR3 is 12 residues long. Trimming cost V 0 bases and J 7 bases, with 7 bases left between them. Germline lookup yields CDR1 SGDLS and CDR2 YYNGEE. DNA of the CDR3: TGTGCCAGCAGCGTAGCAGGGGATGAAGCTTTCTTT. Amino acid sequence: CASSVAGDEAFF.

This chain connects TRBV7-8 to TRBJ2-7, with TRBD2 matching 13 bases. In germline, CDR1 is SGHVS, CDR2 FQNEAQ. The trim removed 1 base at V and 4 bases at J, leaving 1 base unmatched. This CDR3 has 15 residues. The CDR3 region is CASSLGTSGSYEQYF. The DNA of the CDR3 is TGTGCCAGCAGCTTAGGGACTAGCGGGAGTTACGAGCAGTACTTC.

The V call is TRBV10-1, the J call TRBJ1-2, with TRBD1 matching 7 bases. Germline CDR1 is WNHNN and CDR2 is SYGVQD (reference sequence). The CDR3 runs to 14 residues. Trimming cost V 5 bases and J 3 bases; bases outside gene matches: 6. DNA for the CDR3: TGCGCCAGCAGTCGGGACAGAAAGTACTATGGCTACACCTTC. It codes for CASSRDRKYYGYTF.

The CDR3 spells CASSRGLADNEQFF. In DNA, the CDR3 is TGTGCCAGCAGCCGGGGACTAGCGGACAATGAGCAGTTCTTC. This rearrangement joins TRBV5-4 to TRBJ2-1; 11 positions match TRBD2. The V and J ends lost 4 bases and 5 bases, in that order; junction bases with no gene match: 2. The length of the CDR3 is 14 residues. Germline lookup yields CDR1 SGHNT and CDR2 YYREEE (reference sequence).

The chain uses TRBV7-3 and TRBJ2-1; a weak D match, TRBD2 (5 bases). Germline V gene data show CDR1 as SGHTA and CDR2 as FQGTGA. The CDR3 totals 19 residues. V lost 4 bases, J lost 4 bases, and 26 bases lay in between. As DNA, the CDR3 is TGTGCCAGCAGCTCGCCGGCTAAGGCCTCGCGGAGGAGATACAATGAGCAGTTCTTC. Amino acids: CASSSPAKASRRRYNEQFF. The full variable domain, its missing parts supplied by reference TRBV7-3 and TRBJ2-1, is GAGVSQTPSNKVTEKGKYVELRCDPISGHTALYWYRQSLGQGPEFLIYFQGTGAADDSGLPNDRFFAVRPEGSVSTLKIQRTERGDSAVYLCASSSPAKASRRRYNEQFFGPGTRLTVL.

This sequence joins TRBV18 and TRBJ2-5, with D possibly TRBD2 on 5 matching bases. From germline, CDR1 is KGHSH and CDR2 LQKENI. Trimming stripped 6 bases from V and 1 base from J, with 9 bases between. The CDR3 has 13 amino acids. In DNA, the CDR3 is TGTGCCAGCTCGCAAGGGAGCCAAGAGACCCAGTACTTC. Residues: CASSQGSQETQYF.

The rearrangement links TRBV9 to TRBJ2-7, with 10 bases aligning to TRBD2. The ends lost 0 bases at V and 2 bases at J; junction bases unmatched: 2. Germline assignment: CDR1 SGDLS and CDR2 YYNGEE. This CDR3 is built from 15 residues. The CDR3 DNA sequence: TGTGCCAGCAGCGTAGGTGGGACTAGCGCCTACGAGCAGTACTTC. Its protein is CASSVGGTSAYEQYF.

This clone has just one count. The rearrangement joins TRBV7-9 to TRBJ2-1; 9 bases align to TRBD1. In germline, CDR1 is SEHNR, CDR2 FQNEAQ (reference sequence). The CDR3 sequence is 16 residues long. V lost 10 bases to trimming and J lost 4 bases; unmatched junction nucleotides: 14. CDR3 loop: CATTKSGQGIYNEQFF. CDR3 DNA sequence: TGTGCCACCACAAAGTCCGGACAGGGGATTTACAATGAGCAGTTCTTC.

The chain carries TRBV9 and TRBJ2-3, with TRBD1 as a possible D gene (5 bases). Germline V CDR1 and CDR2: SGDLS, YYNGEE. The CDR3 sequence is 18 residues long. The V gene lost 0 bases and the J gene lost 0 bases, with 17 bases spanning the gap. The CDR3 reads CASSVEGSQATSTDTQYF. CDR3 DNA sequence: TGTGCCAGCAGCGTAGAGGGGTCGCAAGCCACTAGCACAGATACGCAGTATTTT. The full variable domain, rest sourced from reference TRBV9 and TRBJ2-3, is DSGVTQTPKHLITATGQRVTLRCSPRSGDLSVYWYQQSLDQGLQFLIQYYNGEERAKGNILERFSAQQFPDLHSELNLSSLELGDSALYFCASSVEGSQATSTDTQYFGPGTRLTVL.

V is TRBV4-1 and J is TRBJ2-3, with TRBD2 matching 7 bases. V was clipped by 0 bases and J by 1 base; unmatched bases: 10. Germline CDR1 MGHRA, CDR2 YSYEKL. CDR3 size: 18 residues. CDR3 region: CASSQDSIGRYGTDTQYF. For the CDR3, the DNA is TGCGCCAGCAGCCAAGATTCCATCGGGAGGTATGGCACAGATACGCAGTATTTT.

The chain couples TRBV7-9 to TRBJ2-1; possibly TRBD2 for D (5 bases). The germline V and J ends were trimmed by 3 bases and 7 bases, with 10 bases remaining between them. The germline gives CDR1 SEHNR, CDR2 FQNEAQ (reference sequence). The CDR3 runs to 13 residues. CDR3 residues: CASSFVTRNEQFF. DNA for the CDR3: TGTGCCAGCAGCTTCGTTACTAGGAATGAGCAGTTCTTC.

The chain employs TRBV30 and TRBJ2-3; D is possibly TRBD2 (5 bases). This CDR3 contains 15 residues. Germline CDR1 and CDR2: GTSNPN and SVGIG (reference sequence). The germline V and J ends were trimmed by 2 bases and 0 bases, with 12 bases remaining between them. The CDR3, as DNA: TGTGCCTGGAGTCCCAGCGCGGGTAGCACAGATACGCAGTATTTT. Translated, it gives CAWSPSAGSTDTQYF.

The chain joins TRBV6-6 to TRBJ2-7; 13 positions match TRBD2. After removal of 5 bases from V and 7 bases from J, the junction contained 5 bases not matched to a gene. Germline V gene data show CDR1 as MNHNY and CDR2 as SVGAGI (reference sequence). This CDR3 comprises 14 residues. CDR3 region: CASSPLAGGEEQYF. As DNA, the CDR3 is TGTGCCAGCAGTCCACTAGCGGGAGGGGAGGAGCAGTACTTC.

The CDR3 region has the DNA TGTGCCAGCAGCTTAAGGCACGGGAGGCAAAATTTGGTGACCCAGTACTTC. Its translation: CASSLRHGRQNLVTQYF. V usage is TRBV11-1 and J usage is TRBJ2-5, with 7 bases matching TRBD2. CDR1 and CDR2 from the germline V gene are SGHAT and FQDESV (reference sequence). V lost 2 bases and J lost 7; bases outside the gene matches: 16. The CDR3 loop spans 17 amino acids.

This chain joins TRBV18 and TRBJ1-5, with 7 bases aligning to TRBD1. With 4 bases clipped from V and 3 bases from J, the junction kept 12 bases outside the gene matches. The CDR3 spans 17 residues. Germline V gives CDR1 KGHSH, CDR2 LQKENI. The CDR3 region has the DNA TGTGCCAGCTCACGTTCTATATACAGGGGTCCCAATCAGCCCCAGCATTTT. Amino acids: CASSRSIYRGPNQPQHF. The full variable domain, completed using reference TRBV18 and TRBJ1-5, is NAGVMQNPRHLVRRRGQEARLRCSPMKGHSHVYWYRQLPEEGLKFMVYLQKENIIDESGMPKERFSAEFPKEGPSILRIQQVVRGDSAAYFCASSRSIYRGPNQPQHFGDGTRLSIL.

This clone occurred a few times. The V gene is TRBV28, the J gene TRBJ2-2, with 9 bases aligning to TRBD2. CDR1 is MDHEN and CDR2 is SYDVKM in the germline V gene. This CDR3 contains 15 residues. Germline trimming cut 6 bases from V and 2 bases from J; bases unmatched to any gene: 4. CDR3: CASSKTSGNTGELFF. CDR3 nucleotide sequence: TGTGCCAGCAGCAAGACTAGCGGAAACACCGGGGAGCTGTTTTTT.

This clone was detected once. The chain employs TRBV19 and TRBJ2-5, with TRBD2 identical over 9 bases. The CDR3 runs to 13 residues. The germline V gene has CDR1 LNHDA and CDR2 SQIVND (reference sequence). The V segment lost 5 bases and the J segment 4 bases; nucleotides outside the gene matches: 2. The CDR3 spells CASSGGRAETQYF. In DNA form, the CDR3 reads TGTGCCAGTAGTGGCGGGAGGGCAGAGACCCAGTACTTC.

This rearrangement joins TRBV4-2 to TRBJ2-1; D not certain. The CDR3 loop spans 13 amino acids. The germline CDR1 and CDR2 sequences are LGHNA and YNFKEQ. V was cut by 4 bases and J by 8 bases, with 12 bases left in between. The CDR3 is CASSLRFRDEQFF. DNA of the CDR3: TGTGCCAGCAGCCTCCGTTTTAGAGATGAGCAGTTCTTC.

This rearrangement joins TRBV28 to TRBJ2-7, with 9 bases matching TRBD1. Losses at the gene ends were 5 bases for V and 3 bases for J; bases not matched to a gene: 5. This CDR3 comprises 14 residues. CDR1 and CDR2 from the germline V gene are MDHEN and SYDVKM. CDR3 bases: TGTGCCAGCAGTCCCGGGACAGGGAACTACGAGCAGTACTTC. Residues: CASSPGTGNYEQYF.

This chain joins TRBV29-1 and TRBJ1-2, with D perhaps TRBD1 (5 bases). The V end lost 6 bases, the J end lost 12 bases, and 17 bases lay between the germline ends. The V gene's germline CDR1 is SQVTM and CDR2 ANQGSEA. This CDR3 is 11 amino acids long. CDR3 DNA: TGCAGCGTGGCGGGGCAGCCAGAGGACACCTTC. Its protein is CSVAGQPEDTF.

A remark on this clone: Distinct nucleotide sequences in the sample also encode this CDR3. This chain connects TRBV5-1 to TRBJ2-3; D may be TRBD1 (6 bases). The CDR3 is 15 amino acids. The germline V gene encodes CDR1 SGHRS and CDR2 YFSETQ. Deletions cut 2 bases from V and 0 bases from J, with 10 bases between. This CDR3 reads CASSLGQGSTDTQYF. DNA for the CDR3: TGCGCCAGCAGCTTAGGCCAGGGGAGCACAGATACGCAGTATTTT.

V usage is TRBV11-2 and J usage is TRBJ2-3; D not resolved. V was trimmed by 5 bases and J by 3 bases, leaving 12 bases between them. Germline-derived CDR1 and CDR2 are SGHAT and FQNNGV. There are 14 residues in the CDR3. This CDR3 is CASSPPASTDTQYF. CDR3 nucleotides: TGTGCCAGCAGCCCCCCAGCTAGTACAGATACGCAGTATTTT.

This chain links TRBV5-4 with TRBJ2-1; 10 bases are a match to TRBD2. CDR3 length: 16 residues. Trimming removed 5 bases from V and 7 bases from J; junction bases left unmatched: 12. Per the germline V gene, CDR1 is SGHNT and CDR2 is YYREEE (reference sequence). CDR3 nucleotides: TGTGCCAGCAGGCAGACGTTAGCGGGAGGTAGGAATGAGCAGTTCTTC. It codes for CASRQTLAGGRNEQFF.

The rearrangement uses TRBV10-3 and TRBJ2-2; TRBD2 matches 10 bases. The CDR3 contains 15 residues. Germline trimming cut 6 bases from V and 2 bases from J; bases unmatched to any gene: 3. Germline values: CDR1 ENHRY, CDR2 SYGVKD. The CDR3 region is CAIRRTSGNTGELFF. DNA of the CDR3: TGTGCCATCAGGAGGACTAGCGGTAACACCGGGGAGCTGTTTTTT.

This chain joins TRBV28 and TRBJ2-5; possibly TRBD2 for D (7 bases). The V and J ends lost 5 bases and 3 bases respectively, with 10 bases between them. The CDR3 loop spans 13 amino acids. In germline, CDR1 is MDHEN, CDR2 SYDVKM. CDR3 protein: CASSAGAEETQYF. The CDR3 coding sequence is TGTGCCAGCAGTGCGGGGGCGGAAGAGACCCAGTACTTC.

V usage is TRBV10-2 and J usage is TRBJ2-2; D gene uncertain. The V end was cut by 2 bases, the J end by 8 bases, with 12 bases between. This CDR3 region has 14 residues. Germline values: CDR1 WSHSY, CDR2 SAAADI. In DNA, the CDR3 is TGCGCCAGCAGTGAGGGGCTCCGTTTAGGGGAGCTGTTTTTT. As protein: CASSEGLRLGELFF.

The gene calls are TRBV9 and TRBJ2-1; 13 bases are a match to TRBD2. V was clipped by 4 bases and J by 9 bases; unmatched bases: 7. This CDR3 has 15 residues. Germline V gene sequence: CDR1 SGDLS, CDR2 YYNGEE. The CDR3 is CASSPRTSGRGEQFF. The DNA of the CDR3 is TGTGCCAGCAGCCCCCGGACTAGCGGGAGAGGTGAGCAGTTCTTC.

The CDR3 DNA follows: TGTGCCAGCAGTGAACTTGGACAGGGGAACAATGAGCAGTTCTTC. Protein product: CASSELGQGNNEQFF. The gene calls are TRBV6-1 and TRBJ2-1; 9 bases line up with TRBD1. CDR1 is MNHNS, CDR2 SASEGT, per germline. The CDR3 runs to 15 residues. V lost 2 bases and J lost 5; bases outside the gene matches: 4.

This chain uses TRBV25-1 with TRBJ2-4; the match to TRBD1 covers 7 bases. Germline V gene sequence: CDR1 MGHDK, CDR2 SYGVNS. V was clipped by 2 bases and J by 1 base; unmatched bases: 8. This CDR3 spans 17 amino acids. The CDR3 loop is CASSETAGGRAKNIQYF. The DNA of the CDR3 is TGTGCCAGCAGTGAAACAGCAGGGGGTAGGGCCAAAAACATTCAGTACTTC.